This TCR beta chain was captured in a study of Ad26.COV2.S vaccination and SARS-CoV-2 variants. As for the study in general: Donor allocation was to the COV1001 Ad26.COV2.S trial arm. The study's findings and limits: After vaccination, substantial breadth of spike-specific CD8+ and CD4+ responses was reported. Participants in the vaccine arm had higher spike-specific TCR breadth; placebo recipients had lower.

Only in-frame clones appear in the TCRdb table, and some are missing; sequencing was by immunoSEQ multiplex PCR. The sample holds under 600,000 clones, roughly nine tenths seen once. V shed 2 bases, J shed 0 bases, and the junction held 1 base outside the gene matches. Germline V lookup: CDR1 MDHEN, CDR2 SYDVKM. This CDR3 has 16 residues. Worth noting for this clone: The antigen is not known.

Treatment: some 20 received Ad26.COV2.S at low or high dose, single or two shots; a few received placebo; per-sample allocation not given. Collection of the samples took place on day 63 after the first injection of vaccine or placebo. The material was peripheral blood, obtained in a trial of Ad26.COV2.S vaccine versus placebo. This clonotype was sampled from a person aged 18-60 years who received the Ad26.COV2.S COVID-19 vaccine or a placebo. The chain uses TRBV28 and TRBJ1-5, with 10 bases lining up with TRBD1. The CDR3 loop reads CASSLGTGDSNQPQHF. The CDR3 bases are TGTGCCAGCAGTTTAGGGACAGGGGATAGCAATCAGCCCCAGCATTTT.